The present T cell receptor beta chain was sequenced within a study of blood T cells in healthy people across ages. Per-sample PBMC isolation yielded at least 6 million cells. A J-beta primer mix and a sample-barcoded 5' primer were used in a second PCR of about 7 to 11 cycles. Every sample gave at least 2.5 million paired-end reads containing CDR3. MiXCR was run by TCRdb on the 5' RACE reads, yielding one entry per CDR3 protein. The sample contains roughly 1,000,000 distinct CDR3 sequences, roughly a quarter of which appear only once. The V end lost 1 base, the J end lost 3 bases, and 28 bases lay between the germline ends. This CDR3 has 21 residues. Germline V gives CDR1 LGHNA, CDR2 YSLEER. In its sample, this clonotype was seen a few times. The same sample was also studied in work on T cells of mothers and their children.

This clonotype was obtained from a girl aged 2-10 years in good health. This chain uses TRBV4-3 with TRBJ2-1; TRBD1 is a possible D gene (5 bases). The specimen was blood. The CDR3: CASSQGTFTGRGTRYYNEQFF. CDR3 in DNA: TGCGCCAGCAGCCAAGGAACTTTCACAGGCCGCGGAACCCGATACTACAATGAGCAGTTCTTC.